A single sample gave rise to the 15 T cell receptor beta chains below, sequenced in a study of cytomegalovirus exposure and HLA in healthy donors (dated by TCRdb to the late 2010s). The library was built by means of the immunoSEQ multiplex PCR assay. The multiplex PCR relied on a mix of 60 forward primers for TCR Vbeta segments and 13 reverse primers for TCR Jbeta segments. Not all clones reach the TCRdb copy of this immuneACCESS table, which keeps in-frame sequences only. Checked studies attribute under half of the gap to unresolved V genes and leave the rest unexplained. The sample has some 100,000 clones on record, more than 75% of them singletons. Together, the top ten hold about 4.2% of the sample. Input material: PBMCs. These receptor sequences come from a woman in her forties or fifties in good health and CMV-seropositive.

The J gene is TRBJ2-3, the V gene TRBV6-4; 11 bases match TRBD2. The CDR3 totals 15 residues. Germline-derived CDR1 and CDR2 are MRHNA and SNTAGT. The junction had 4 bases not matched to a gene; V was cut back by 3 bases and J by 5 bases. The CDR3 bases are TGTGCCAGCAGTGAACGACTAGCGGGGAAAGATACGCAGTATTTT. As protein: CASSERLAGKDTQYF.

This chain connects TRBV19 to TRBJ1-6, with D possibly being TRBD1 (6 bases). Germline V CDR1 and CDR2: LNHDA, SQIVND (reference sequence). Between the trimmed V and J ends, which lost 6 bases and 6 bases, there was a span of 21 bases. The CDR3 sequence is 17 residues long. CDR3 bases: TGTGCCAGTAGACGATCACACAGGGTAGGGGTTAATTCACCCCTCCACTTT. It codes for CASRRSHRVGVNSPLHF.

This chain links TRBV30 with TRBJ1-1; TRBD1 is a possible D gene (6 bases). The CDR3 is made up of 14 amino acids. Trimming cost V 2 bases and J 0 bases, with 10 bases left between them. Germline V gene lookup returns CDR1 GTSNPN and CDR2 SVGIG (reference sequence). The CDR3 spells CAWSTGHLNTEAFF. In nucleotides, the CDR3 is TGTGCCTGGAGTACGGGACACCTGAACACTGAAGCTTTCTTT. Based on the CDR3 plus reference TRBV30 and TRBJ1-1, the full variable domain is SQTIHQWPATLVQPVGSPLSLECTVEGTSNPNLYWYRQAAGRGLQLLFYSVGIGQISSEVPQNLSASRPQDRQFILSSKKLLLSDSGFYLCAWSTGHLNTEAFFGQGTRLTVV.

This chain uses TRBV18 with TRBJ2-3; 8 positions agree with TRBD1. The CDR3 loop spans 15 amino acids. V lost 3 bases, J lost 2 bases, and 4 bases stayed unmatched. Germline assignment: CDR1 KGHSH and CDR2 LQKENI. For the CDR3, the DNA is TGTGCCAGCTCACCCGGGACAGGAGTCACAGATACGCAGTATTTT. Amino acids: CASSPGTGVTDTQYF.

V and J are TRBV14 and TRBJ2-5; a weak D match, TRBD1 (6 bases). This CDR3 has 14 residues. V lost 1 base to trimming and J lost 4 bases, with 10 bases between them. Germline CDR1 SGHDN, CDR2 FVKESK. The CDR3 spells CASSQARGGETQYF. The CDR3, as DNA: TGTGCCAGCAGCCAAGCCAGGGGTGGAGAGACCCAGTACTTC.

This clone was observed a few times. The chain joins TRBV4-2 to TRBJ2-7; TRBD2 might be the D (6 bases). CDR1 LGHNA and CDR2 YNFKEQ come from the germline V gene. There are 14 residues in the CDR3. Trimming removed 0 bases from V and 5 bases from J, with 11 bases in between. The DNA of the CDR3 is TGTGCCAGCAGCCAAGACGGGGGTACCAACGAGCAGTACTTC. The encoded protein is CASSQDGGTNEQYF.

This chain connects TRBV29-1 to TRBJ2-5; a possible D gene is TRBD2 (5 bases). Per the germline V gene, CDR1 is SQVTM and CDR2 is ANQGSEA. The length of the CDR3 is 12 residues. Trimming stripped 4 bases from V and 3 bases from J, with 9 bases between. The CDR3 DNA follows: TGCAGCGTTGCGTGGCGGGAAGAGACCCAGTACTTC. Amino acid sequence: CSVAWREETQYF.

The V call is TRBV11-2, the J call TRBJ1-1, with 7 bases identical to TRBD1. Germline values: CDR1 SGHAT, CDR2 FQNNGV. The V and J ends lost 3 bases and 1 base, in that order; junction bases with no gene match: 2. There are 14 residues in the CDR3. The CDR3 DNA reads TGTGCCAGCAGCTTCGACAGGGAGAACACTGAAGCTTTCTTT. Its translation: CASSFDRENTEAFF.

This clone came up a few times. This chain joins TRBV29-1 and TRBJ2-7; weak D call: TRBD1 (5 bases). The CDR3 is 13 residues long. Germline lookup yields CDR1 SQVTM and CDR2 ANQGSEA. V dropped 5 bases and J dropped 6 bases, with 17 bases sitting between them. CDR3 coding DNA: TGCAGCGTTTTCCAGGGCCCCGGCCGCGAGCAGTACTTC. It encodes CSVFQGPGREQYF.

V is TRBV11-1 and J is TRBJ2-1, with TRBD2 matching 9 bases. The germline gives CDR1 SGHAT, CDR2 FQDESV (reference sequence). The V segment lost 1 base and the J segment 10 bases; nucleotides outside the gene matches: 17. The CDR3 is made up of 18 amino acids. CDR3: CASSLEFRSGRGIDEQFF. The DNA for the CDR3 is TGTGCCAGCAGCTTAGAGTTCCGTAGCGGGAGAGGAATAGACGAGCAGTTCTTC.

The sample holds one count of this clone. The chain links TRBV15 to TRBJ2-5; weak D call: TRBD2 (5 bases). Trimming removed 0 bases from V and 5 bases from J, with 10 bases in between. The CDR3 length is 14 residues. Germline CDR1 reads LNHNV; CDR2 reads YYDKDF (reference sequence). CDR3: CATSREADLETQYF. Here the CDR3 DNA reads TGTGCCACCAGCAGAGAGGCGGACTTGGAGACCCAGTACTTC. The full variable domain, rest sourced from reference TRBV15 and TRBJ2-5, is DAMVIQNPRYQVTQFGKPVTLSCSQTLNHNVMYWYQQKSSQAPKLLFHYYDKDFNNEADTPDNFQSRRPNTSFCFLDIRSPGLGDTAMYLCATSREADLETQYFGPGTRLLVL.

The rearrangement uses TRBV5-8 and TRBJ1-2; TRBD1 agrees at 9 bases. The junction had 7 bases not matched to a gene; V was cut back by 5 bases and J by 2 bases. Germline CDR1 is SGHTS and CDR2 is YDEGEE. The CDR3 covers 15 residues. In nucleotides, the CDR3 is TGTGCCAGCAGTTCTGGACAGGGGAGGAACTATGGCTACACCTTC. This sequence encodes CASSSGQGRNYGYTF.

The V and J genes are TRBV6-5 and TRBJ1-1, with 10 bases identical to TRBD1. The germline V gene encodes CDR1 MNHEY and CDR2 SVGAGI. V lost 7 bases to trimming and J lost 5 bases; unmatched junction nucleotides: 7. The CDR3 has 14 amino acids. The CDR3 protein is CASTRRTGGTEAFF. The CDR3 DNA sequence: TGTGCCAGCACCCGACGGACAGGGGGGACTGAAGCTTTCTTT.

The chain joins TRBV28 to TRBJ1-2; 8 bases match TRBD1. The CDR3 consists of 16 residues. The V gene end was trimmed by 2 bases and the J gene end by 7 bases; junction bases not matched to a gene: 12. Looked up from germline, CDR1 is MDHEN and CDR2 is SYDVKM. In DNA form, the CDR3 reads TGTGCCAGCAGTTTAGGGACAGGCCCATCACTCGGTGGCTACACCTTC. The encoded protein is CASSLGTGPSLGGYTF.

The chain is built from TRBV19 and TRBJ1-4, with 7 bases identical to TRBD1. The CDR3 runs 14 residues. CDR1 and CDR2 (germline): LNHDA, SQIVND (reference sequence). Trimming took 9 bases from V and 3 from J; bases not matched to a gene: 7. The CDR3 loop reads CASRRQGPNEKLFF. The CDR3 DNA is TGTGCCAGCCGGAGACAGGGCCCTAATGAAAAACTGTTTTTT.